The clone carrying this T cell receptor (beta chain) was seen only once. The identical CDR3 is also encoded by other nucleotide sequences in the sample. These data belong to a study of shared clonotypes between healthy human individuals. Repertoires were generated with immunoSEQ multiplex PCR, while TCRdb's copy carries only in-frame clones and drops some. This sample has over a million clones, with roughly 96% found just once. Germline lookup yields CDR1 SGHTA and CDR2 FQGTGA. V lost 4 bases to trimming and J lost 3 bases; unmatched junction nucleotides: 2. This CDR3 is 15 amino acids long. This TCR was recovered from a man between 25 and 39 years old in good health. This rearrangement joins TRBV7-3 to TRBJ2-1; 11 bases map to TRBD2. The sequencing sample was made of naive CD4+ T cells sorted from blood. Noted subset: CD45RA+ positively selected. As DNA, the CDR3 is TGTGCCAGCAGCTCTACTAGCGGGAGCTACAATGAGCAGTTCTTC. It codes for CASSSTSGSYNEQFF.